This TCR beta chain was profiled in a study of CD8+CD57+ T cells in acquired aplastic anemia. Study as a whole: Sorted CD4+ and CD8+ cell DNA averaged 3.2 ug. Study-wide results and caveats: Significant differences in CD8+ Simpson's diversity were not observed between patients and controls.

Germline lookup yields CDR1 LNHDA and CDR2 SQIVND (reference sequence). Trimming removed 3 bases from V and 0 bases from J; junction bases left unmatched: 1. The CDR3 spans 15 residues. This clonotype has a count of ten or more. Its antigen is not identified. Profiling that covered TCR beta VDJ and CDR3 relied on genomic DNA as its template. One entry per CDR3 protein, called by TCRdb with MiXCR from the reads. Of 190,000 or so distinct CDR3 sequences listed, around 63% were seen once; the top ten hold about 29%. The receptor's source is a human donor in good health. Sequenced sample: sorted CD4+, CD8+, or CD8+CD57+ T cells (not recorded which) from PBMCs. The V call is TRBV19, the J call TRBJ2-3; TRBD2 agrees at 9 bases. CDR3 coding DNA: TGTGCCAGTAGTATCGCGGGAGGGAGCACAGATACGCAGTATTTT. Its translation is CASSIAGGSTDTQYF.